The present TCR beta chain was sequenced within a study of T cells of healthy individuals. TCRdb fed the 5' RACE reads into MiXCR, producing one record per CDR3 protein. This sample has tens of thousands of distinct CDR3 sequences, with about 5% found just once. Trimming stripped 0 bases from V and 1 base from J, with 7 bases between. Germline CDR1 reads SQVTM; CDR2 reads ANQGSEA. The CDR3 runs 13 residues. This clonotype was seen a few times. V usage is TRBV29-1 and J usage is TRBJ2-7; D may be TRBD2 (5 bases). The clonotype was recovered from a human donor in good health. The CDR3 DNA is TGCAGCGTTGAAGAGGGAGAGTCCTACGAGCAGTACTTC. This gives the protein CSVEEGESYEQYF.